This T cell receptor (beta chain) was identified in a study of T cells in Graves' hyperthyroidism and ophthalmopathy (dated by TCRdb to between 2018 and 2021). About the study as a whole: Peripheral blood samples were taken at initial diagnosis, before any treatment was given. To identify TCR V-J signatures that set the groups apart, the researchers used a discovery cohort of roughly 100 patients, made up of 40 to 45 with Graves' ophthalmopathy and 57 with stable Graves' hyperthyroidism. Prospective prediction of ophthalmopathy was tested in an independent validation cohort of 18 to 20 hyperthyroidism patients and roughly 16 patients who later progressed to ophthalmopathy. The 95 to 100 discovery patients were randomly split 7:3 into training and test sets. Thyroid tissue and blood T-cell repertoires from six Graves' hyperthyroidism patients were also compared in the study. Following sampling, methimazole starting at 30 mg daily was given to hyperthyroidism patients, and high-dose intravenous methylprednisolone was given to ophthalmopathy patients. TCR Vbeta CDR3 sequencing of around 130 peripheral blood samples (about 45 ophthalmopathy, 75 to 85 hyperthyroidism and around 17 progressor patients) is reported in the paper. Summary of the overall study and its limitations: In validation, the model predicted progression to ophthalmopathy with approximately 69% sensitivity and approximately 74% specificity, a median of 6.5 months before onset. A 13 V-J signature model separated ophthalmopathy from stable hyperthyroidism, with approximately 86% sensitivity and just under 84% specificity in cross-validation and 80%/75% in testing. Most expanded thyroid clonotypes (frequency above 0.001) were also detected in blood, a finding suggesting that blood repertoires may reflect thyroid immune responses. Sample size was not statistically predetermined, and investigators were not blinded to group allocation.

As regards this clonotype: This clone's antigen is unknown. No base-level quality is on record; no much larger clone is a single base apart.

The cysteine opens and the phenylalanine closes a CDR3 of 15 amino acids. The retained sequence is limited to the CDR3, 45 bases, with the frame set at the first base. V and J are truncated by 3 bases and 0 bases respectively, leaving an intervening sequence of 12 bases. The germline V gene gives CDR1 as MGHDK and CDR2 as SYGVNS. Stable Graves' hyperthyroidism was defined as no progression to ophthalmopathy during 18 months of follow-up. The hyperthyroidism patients were between 18 and 65 years old and newly diagnosed, with a disease duration of less than 2 months. Exclusion was applied to patients with uncontrolled infections, other autoimmune diseases, pregnancy or lactation. Diagnoses were based on clinical symptoms, serum thyroxine and TRAb, thyroid ultrasound and orbital computed tomography. PBMCs were isolated from approximately 10 ml of fresh peripheral blood by Ficoll-Paque density gradient centrifugation. Total RNA was extracted with Trizol reagent, and quality was checked on an Agilent 2100 Bioanalyzer.

The TCR beta CDR3 regions were amplified from RNA transcripts. The TCR CDR3 was subjected to a first round of RT-PCR using the HTBI primer set and the Qiagen OneStep RT-PCR kit. Libraries were constructed in a second round of multiplex PCR, after which size selection and purification were performed. Paired-end sequencing of the libraries was performed with 100 bp reads on an Illumina HiSeq2000. Regarding the original processing steps: SOAPnuke was used to process the raw data, throwing out any read that contained adapters or uncalled bases, had a mean Phred below 15, or lacked an exact constant-primer or identifier match. COPE v1.2.5 was used to merge the high-quality paired reads, and each unique nucleotide sequence was defined as a clonotype. MiTCR v1.1 was used to align clonotypes to the IMGT TRBV, TRBD and TRBJ reference segments. Only V-J combinations with frequency above 0.0001, covering 99% to 99.2% of repertoires, were analysed. A TCS score was defined as the ratio between F50 (clonal expansion) and ExV (chaos), using BLOSUM62-based TCRdist between CDR3 peptides within each V-J. Welch's t-statistics and random forest reduced several hundred V-J features to 10 to 15, which were used in a naive Bayes classifier (R e1071). Starting from the raw public reads, TCRdb applied fastp trimming at Q25, assembled clones with MiXCR and retained in-frame beta chains. Here each entry gathers all rows of one CDR3 protein and keeps the most common genes and DNA. The authors' filters were not applied to this entry. The sample data list hundreds of thousands of distinct CDR3 sequences, and 12% to 15% of these were observed just once. The ten largest clones represent about a tenth of the sample.

Sequencing was performed on blood. The source of this sequence is a woman in her late teens or twenties with Graves' hyperthyroidism. The V and J segments used are TRBV25-1 and TRBJ2-7; the D gene is perhaps TRBD1 or TRBD2, as each covers 5 bases. The bases are TGTGCCAGCAGTGAGCCCGGGACGGGCTCCTACGAGCAGTACTTC. Translated, this gives CASSEPGTGSYEQYF.